The sequence of this T cell receptor (beta chain) was determined in a study of T cells in Graves' hyperthyroidism and ophthalmopathy (dated by TCRdb to between 2018 and 2021). Regarding the complete study: Peripheral blood samples were taken at the time of initial diagnosis, prior to any treatment. To identify TCR V-J signatures that set the groups apart, the researchers used a discovery cohort of 90 to 100 patients, made up of roughly 40 with Graves' ophthalmopathy and 57 with stable Graves' hyperthyroidism. Prospective prediction of ophthalmopathy was tested in an independent validation cohort of about 19 hyperthyroidism patients and 15 to 17 patients who later progressed to ophthalmopathy. The roughly 91 discovery patients were randomly split 7:3 into training and test sets. Thyroid tissue and blood T-cell repertoires from about 6 Graves' hyperthyroidism patients were also compared in the study. After sampling, hyperthyroidism patients received methimazole starting at 30 mg daily, and ophthalmopathy patients received high-dose intravenous methylprednisolone. The paper describes TCR Vbeta CDR3 sequencing of 140 or so peripheral blood samples, made up of roughly 45 ophthalmopathy patients, approximately 73 hyperthyroidism patients and 17 progressor patients.

Amplification of TCR beta CDR3 regions was carried out from RNA transcripts. The TCR CDR3 was subjected to a first round of RT-PCR using the HTBI primer set and the Qiagen OneStep RT-PCR kit. Libraries were constructed in a second round of multiplex PCR, after which size selection and purification were performed. The libraries were sequenced on an Illumina HiSeq2000 using paired-end 100 bp reads. In the paper's pipeline: SOAPnuke was used to process the raw data, removing reads that contained adapters or uncalled bases, had a mean Phred below 15, or lacked an exact match to the constant primer or identifier. COPE v1.2.5 was used to merge high-quality paired reads, and clonotypes were defined as unique nucleotide sequences. Clonotypes were aligned to IMGT TRBV, TRBD and TRBJ reference segments using MiTCR v1.1. Only V-J combinations with frequency above 0.0001, covering about 99% of repertoires, were analysed. A TCS score was defined as the ratio between F50 (clonal expansion) and ExV (chaos), using BLOSUM62-based TCRdist between CDR3 peptides within each V-J. Welch's t-statistics and random forest reduced roughly 540 V-J features to under 15, which were used in a naive Bayes classifier (R e1071). The similarity between thyroid and blood repertoires was quantified using the Morisita-Horn index. TCRdb took the public reads, trimmed them with fastp at Q25, ran MiXCR for clone calling and kept in-frame beta chains. Each CDR3 protein gets just one entry, which takes the most common genes and DNA from the rows behind it. V and J calls and clone size were set by TCRdb, not the authors. The sample table shows roughly 560,000 distinct CDR3 sequences, and approximately 14% are seen once. Together, the top ten hold roughly 4.3% of the sample.

Ophthalmopathy patients had moderately to severely active disease, Clinical Activity Score of at least 3, NOSPECS grade of at least 4, and duration under 3 months. Patients with uncontrolled infections, other autoimmune diseases, pregnancy or lactation were excluded. Clinical symptoms, serum thyroxine and TRAb, thyroid ultrasound, and orbital computed tomography formed the basis for the diagnoses. PBMCs were isolated from more than 8 ml of fresh peripheral blood by Ficoll-Paque density gradient centrifugation. Total RNA was extracted with Trizol reagent, and quality was checked on an Agilent 2100 Bioanalyzer. Study-level results and caveats: Sample size was not statistically predetermined, and investigators were not blinded to group allocation. During validation, the model predicted progression to ophthalmopathy a median of approximately 7 months ahead of onset, with 60% to 71% sensitivity and around 72% specificity. Ophthalmopathy was separated from stable hyperthyroidism by a 13 V-J signature model, with about 88% sensitivity and approximately 81% specificity obtained in cross-validation and 80%/75% obtained in testing. Most expanded thyroid clonotypes (frequency above 0.001) were also detected in blood, suggesting blood repertoires may reflect thyroid immune responses.

Many counts were recorded for this clonotype. The antigen it recognizes is unknown. The record has no base qualities; no much larger clone is one base away. Here V drops 10 bases and J drops 0 bases, and the junction holds 4 bases not matched to any gene. Reading from cysteine to phenylalanine, the CDR3 counts 13 amino acids. The only DNA kept is the CDR3, 39 bases in frame from the first base. CDR1 and CDR2 are read off the germline V gene as MNHNS and SASEGT. Sequenced material: blood. This chain joins TRBV6-1 to TRBJ2-7; TRBD2 agrees with 9 junctional bases. This receptor was identified in a woman aged 40 to 49 with Graves' ophthalmopathy. The nucleotide sequence is given as TGTGCCACCCGGACTAGCGACTCCTACGAGCAGTACTTC. Translated, this gives CATRTSDSYEQYF.